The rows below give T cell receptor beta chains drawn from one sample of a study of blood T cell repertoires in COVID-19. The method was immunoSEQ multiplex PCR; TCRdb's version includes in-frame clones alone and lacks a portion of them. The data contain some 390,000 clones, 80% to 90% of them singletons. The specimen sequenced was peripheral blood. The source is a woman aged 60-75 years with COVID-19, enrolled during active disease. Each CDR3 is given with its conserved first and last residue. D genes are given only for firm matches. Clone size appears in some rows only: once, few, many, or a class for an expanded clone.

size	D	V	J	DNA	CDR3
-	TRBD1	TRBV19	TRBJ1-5	TGTGCCAGTATCCACAGGGGTAGCAATCAGCCCCAGCATTTT	CASIHRGSNQPQHF
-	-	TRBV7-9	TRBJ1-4	TGTGCCAGCAGCTTACGGCAGGGTAATGAAAAACTGTTTTTT	CASSLRQGNEKLFF
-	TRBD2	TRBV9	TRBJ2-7	TGTGCCAGCAGCGTAGGAAACGGGGGGTCCTCCTACGAGCAGTACTTC	CASSVGNGGSSYEQYF
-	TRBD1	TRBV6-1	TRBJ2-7	TGTGCCAGCAGTCGGGACAGGGGGGCCTACGAGCAGTACTTC	CASSRDRGAYEQYF
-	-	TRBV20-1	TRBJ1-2	TGCAGTGCTCGACCCGGGGGTGGCTACACCTTC	CSARPGGGYTF
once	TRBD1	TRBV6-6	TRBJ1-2	TGTGCCAGCAGTTACTCGGAGGACAGGAGTTATGGCTACACCTTC	CASSYSEDRSYGYTF
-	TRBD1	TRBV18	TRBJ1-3	TGTGCCAGCTCACCTGGGACAGGGAGGAGTACTGGAAACACCATATATTTT	CASSPGTGRSTGNTIYF
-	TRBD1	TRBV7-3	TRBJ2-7	TGTGCCAGCAGCCCAGGGGGAGCTTCAGGCGAGCAGTACTTC	CASSPGGASGEQYF
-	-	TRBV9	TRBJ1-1	TGTGCCAGCAGCGTAGAGGAGGGCACTGAAGCTTTCTTT	CASSVEEGTEAFF
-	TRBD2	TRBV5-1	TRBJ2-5	TGCGCCAGCAGCCTGGCCCCCCCGGGGGGGCAAGAGACCCAGTACTTC	CASSLAPPGGQETQYF
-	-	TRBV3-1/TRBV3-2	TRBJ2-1	TGTGCCAGCAGCCAAGTCGGTGGTCGGGGGTTATACAATGAGCAGTTCTTC	CASSQVGGRGLYNEQFF
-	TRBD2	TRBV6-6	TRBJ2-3	TGTGCCAGCAGTTACGGAGCGGGGGAGACAGATACGCAGTATTTT	CASSYGAGETDTQYF
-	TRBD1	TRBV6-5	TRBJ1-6	TGTGCCGCGGGCGGTAGACGGACAGGCGATTCACCCCTCCACTTT	CAAGGRRTGDSPLHF
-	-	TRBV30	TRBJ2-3	TGTGCCTGGGCAGTTGGGGGGGGCGGGCCTTATACGCAGTATTTT	CAWAVGGGGPYTQYF
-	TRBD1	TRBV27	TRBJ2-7	TGTGCCAGCGGCTCCCGGGACAGGGGTGGGGGAGAGCAGTACTTC	CASGSRDRGGGEQYF
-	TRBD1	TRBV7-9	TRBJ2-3	TGTGCCAGCAGCTTAGCCGGACAGGGTAGCACAGATACGCAGTATTTT	CASSLAGQGSTDTQYF
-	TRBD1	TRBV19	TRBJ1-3	TGTGCCAGTAGTACCCGGACAGGGCCCAACACCATATATTTT	CASSTRTGPNTIYF
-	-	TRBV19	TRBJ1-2	TGTGCCAGTAGTCCCGTTCAGGGGAGTGGCTACACCTTC	CASSPVQGSGYTF
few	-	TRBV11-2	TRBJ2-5	TGTGCCAGCAGCTCTGTCCTGCCAGGGGGACTTGGGACCCAGTACTTC	CASSSVLPGGLGTQYF
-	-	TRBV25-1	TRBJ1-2	TGTGCCAGCACCACCCTCCCCCAGGCTGACTATGGCTACACCTTC	CASTTLPQADYGYTF
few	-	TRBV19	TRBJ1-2	TGTGCCAGTAGCCGTAACTATGGCTACACCTTC	CASSRNYGYTF
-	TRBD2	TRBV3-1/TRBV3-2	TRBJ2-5	TGTGCCACCCGCCGCGCGGGGGGCGGCGAGACCCAGTACTTC	CATRRAGGGETQYF
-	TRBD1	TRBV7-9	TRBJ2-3	TGTGCCAGCAGCTTACGAGGGGGCGGCACAGATACGCAGTATTTT	CASSLRGGGTDTQYF
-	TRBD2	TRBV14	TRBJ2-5	TGTGCCAGCAGCCTTCGATGGAGAGCTAGCGGGGGGGAGTACCAAGAGACCCAGTACTTC	CASSLRWRASGGEYQETQYF
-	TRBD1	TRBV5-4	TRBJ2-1	TGTGCCAGCAGCTCCGGGACAGGACTCTACAATGAGCAGTTCTTC	CASSSGTGLYNEQFF
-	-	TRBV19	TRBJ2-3	TGTGCCAGTAGGGGGCTCAGCACAGATACGCAGTATTTT	CASRGLSTDTQYF
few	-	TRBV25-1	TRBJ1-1	TGTGCCAGCAGCGTAGGAACTACGGGGACTGAAGCTTTCTTT	CASSVGTTGTEAFF
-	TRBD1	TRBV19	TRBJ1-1	TGTGCCAGTAGTAACGAGGCAGGGGGGACCATGAACACTGAAGCTTTCTTT	CASSNEAGGTMNTEAFF
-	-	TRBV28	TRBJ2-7	TGTGCCAGCAGCTATGGGGTTGCGGGAAAGGGCGAGCAGTACTTC	CASSYGVAGKGEQYF
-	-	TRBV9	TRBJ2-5	TGTGCCAGCAGCGTAGGACTCCTTCAAGAGACCCAGTACTTC	CASSVGLLQETQYF
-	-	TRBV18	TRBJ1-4	TGTGCCAGCTCCTACTTCTCAGGGAATGAAAAACTGTTTTTT	CASSYFSGNEKLFF
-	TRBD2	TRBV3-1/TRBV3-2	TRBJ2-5	TGTGCCAGCAGCCACAGGGTAGAGACTAGCCCAAAAGAGACCCAGTACTTC	CASSHRVETSPKETQYF
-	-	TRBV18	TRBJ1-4	TGTGCCAGCTCCCCGATTCAGGCGTCAACTAATGAAAAACTGTTTTTT	CASSPIQASTNEKLFF
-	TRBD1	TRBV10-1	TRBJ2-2	TGCGCCAGCAGTGAGCCGACAGGGACGAACACCGGGGAGCTGTTTTTT	CASSEPTGTNTGELFF
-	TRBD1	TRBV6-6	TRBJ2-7	TGTGCCAGCACTCGGGACAGGGACTACGAGCAGTACTTC	CASTRDRDYEQYF
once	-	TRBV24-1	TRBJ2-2	TGTGCCACCAGTGATGAGGGAATCGGGGAGCTGTTTTTT	CATSDEGIGELFF
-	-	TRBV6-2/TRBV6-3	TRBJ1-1	TGTGCCAGCAGCCCCTGGACGGGAGGAGACACTGAAGCTTTCTTT	CASSPWTGGDTEAFF
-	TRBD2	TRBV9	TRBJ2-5	TGTGCCAGCAGCATCGGGACTAGCGGGAGTCAAGAGACCCAGTACTTC	CASSIGTSGSQETQYF
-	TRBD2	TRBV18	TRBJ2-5	TGTGCCAGTTACGGGACTAGCGAGTTGGGGGAGACCCAGTACTTC	CASYGTSELGETQYF
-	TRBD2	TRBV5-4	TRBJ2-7	TGTGCCAGCAGCTTGTATAGCGGGGGATACGAGCAGTACTTC	CASSLYSGGYEQYF
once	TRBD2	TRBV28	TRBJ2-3	TGTGCCAGCAGTTTACTGAGAAGGACTAGCGATAACACAGATACGCAGTATTTT	CASSLLRRTSDNTDTQYF
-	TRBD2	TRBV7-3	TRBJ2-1	TGTGCCAGCAGTCTAGCGGGGGGTGGCAATGAGCAGTTCTTC	CASSLAGGGNEQFF
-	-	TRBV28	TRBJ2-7	TGTGCCAGCAGTTCACCCGGGACTCCCTCCGAGCAGTACTTC	CASSSPGTPSEQYF
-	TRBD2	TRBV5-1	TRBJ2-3	TGCGCCAGCAGCTTGGTTGTCAGCGGGGGGTACACAGATACGCAGTATTTT	CASSLVVSGGYTDTQYF
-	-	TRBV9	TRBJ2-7	TGTGCCAGCAGCCCGAACCAGGTTAGCTACGAGCAGTACTTC	CASSPNQVSYEQYF
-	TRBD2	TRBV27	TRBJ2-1	TGTGCCAGCAGACCGGCTAGCGGGGGCTACAATGAGCAGTTCTTC	CASRPASGGYNEQFF
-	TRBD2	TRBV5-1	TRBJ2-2	TGCGCCAGCAGCCCTCGACTAGCGGGGGGCCACACCGGGGAGCTGTTTTTT	CASSPRLAGGHTGELFF
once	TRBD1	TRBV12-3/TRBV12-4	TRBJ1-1	TGTGCCAGCAGCGGACAGGGGCCCATTGAAGCTTTCTTT	CASSGQGPIEAFF
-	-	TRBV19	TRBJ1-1	TGTGCCAGTAGTCAGTACACTGAAGCTTTCTTT	CASSQYTEAFF
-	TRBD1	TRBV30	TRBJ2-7	TGTGCCTGGAACGGACAGGGGATCGACGAGCAGTACTTC	CAWNGQGIDEQYF
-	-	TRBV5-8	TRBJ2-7	TGTGCCAGCAGCCAAAGGACAAACTACGAGCAGTACTTC	CASSQRTNYEQYF
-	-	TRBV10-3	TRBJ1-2	TGTGCCATCAGTGAAATAGGGGTTGTGGATGGCTACACCTTC	CAISEIGVVDGYTF
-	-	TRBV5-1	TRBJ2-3	TGCGCCAGCAGCTTGGAAGTGGGGCGTAGCACAGATACGCAGTATTTT	CASSLEVGRSTDTQYF
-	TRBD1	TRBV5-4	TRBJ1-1	TGTGCCAGCAGCTCACAGGGGGCTGAAGCTTTCTTT	CASSSQGAEAFF
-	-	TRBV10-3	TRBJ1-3	TGTGCCATCAGTCCCAGGGGATCAGGAAACACCATATATTTT	CAISPRGSGNTIYF
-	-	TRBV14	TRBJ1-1	TGTGCCAGCAGCGCACGACCGCGGGGAGAAACTGAAGCTTTCTTT	CASSARPRGETEAFF
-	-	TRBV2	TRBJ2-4	TGTGCCAGCAGTGACCCTGGGGCGGTGCTAGCCAAAAACATTCAGTACTTC	CASSDPGAVLAKNIQYF
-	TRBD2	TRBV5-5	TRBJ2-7	TGTGCCAGCATCCCGGGCGGCGGGGGGGCTTCCTACGAGCAGTACTTC	CASIPGGGGASYEQYF
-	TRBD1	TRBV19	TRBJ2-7	TGTGCCAGTAGCCTTCACGCCGGGACAGCGAACTCCTACGAGCAGTACTTC	CASSLHAGTANSYEQYF
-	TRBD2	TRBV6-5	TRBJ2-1	TGTGCCAGCAGGGTGTTGCTAGCGGAATACAATGAGCAGTTCTTC	CASRVLLAEYNEQFF